Described below is a single TCR beta chain sequence and its context. This CDR3 has 13 residues. From germline, CDR1 is MNHEY and CDR2 SVGAGI. V shed 8 bases, J shed 7 bases, and the junction held 7 bases outside the gene matches. This sample is drawn from a study of blood T cell repertoires in COVID-19. At the level of the study: PBMCs, B-cell-depleted T cells, or T cells provided the cDNA or gDNA that made up the material.

In the original analysis: Reference gene primer amplification in the assay estimated nucleated cell counts. Libraries were prepared by immunoSEQ multiplex PCR; TCRdb keeps only in-frame clonotypes and omits some of them. That table is the source of V, J and clone size, and D and trimming were worked out from the DNA. The repertoire consists of about 200,000 clones, with 85% occurring once and the leading ten covering over 15%. Either two negative PCRs, clearance, or symptom resolution qualified Cohort 3 donors as recovered. The TCR originated in a man in his forties who had recovered from COVID-19. Sequenced input: PBMCs or T cells enriched from blood (not recorded which). The V and J genes are TRBV6-5 and TRBJ1-2; TRBD1 aligns across 10 bases. CDR3 DNA: TGTGCCAGCGGACGACAGGGGGCGCGTGGCTACACCTTC. Protein sequence: CASGRQGARGYTF.